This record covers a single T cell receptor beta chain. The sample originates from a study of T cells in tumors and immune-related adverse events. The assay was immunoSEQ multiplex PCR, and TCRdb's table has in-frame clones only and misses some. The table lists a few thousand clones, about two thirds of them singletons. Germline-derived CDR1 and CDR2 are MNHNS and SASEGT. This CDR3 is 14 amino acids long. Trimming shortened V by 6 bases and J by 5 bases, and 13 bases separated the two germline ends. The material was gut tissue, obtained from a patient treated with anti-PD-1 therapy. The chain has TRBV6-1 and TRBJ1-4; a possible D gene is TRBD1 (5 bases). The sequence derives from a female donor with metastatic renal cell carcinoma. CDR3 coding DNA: TGTGCCAGCAGGACCGGGACCTTGAATGAAAAACTGTTTTTT. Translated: CASRTGTLNEKLFF.